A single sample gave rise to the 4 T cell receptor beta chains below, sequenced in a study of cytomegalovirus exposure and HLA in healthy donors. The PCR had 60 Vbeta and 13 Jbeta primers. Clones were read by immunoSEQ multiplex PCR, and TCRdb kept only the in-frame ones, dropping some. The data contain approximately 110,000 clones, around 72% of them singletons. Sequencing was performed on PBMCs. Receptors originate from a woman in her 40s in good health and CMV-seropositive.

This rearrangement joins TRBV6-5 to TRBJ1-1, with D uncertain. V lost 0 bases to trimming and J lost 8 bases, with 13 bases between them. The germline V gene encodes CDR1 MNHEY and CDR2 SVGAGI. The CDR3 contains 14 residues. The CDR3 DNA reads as TGTGCCAGCAGTTACTCGATAACAACCCCAGAAGCTTTCTTT. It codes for CASSYSITTPEAFF.

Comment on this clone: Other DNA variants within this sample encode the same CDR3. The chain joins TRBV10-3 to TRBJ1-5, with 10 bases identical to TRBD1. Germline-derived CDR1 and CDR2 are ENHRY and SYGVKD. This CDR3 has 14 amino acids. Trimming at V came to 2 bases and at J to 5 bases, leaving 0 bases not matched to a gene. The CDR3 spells CAISEGQGDQPQHF. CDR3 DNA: TGTGCCATCAGTGAGGGACAGGGGGATCAGCCCCAGCATTTT.

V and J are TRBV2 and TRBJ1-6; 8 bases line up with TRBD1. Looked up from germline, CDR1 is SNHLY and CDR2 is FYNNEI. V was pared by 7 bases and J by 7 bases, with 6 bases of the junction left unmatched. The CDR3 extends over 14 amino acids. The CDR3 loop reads CASTPQGGNSPLHF. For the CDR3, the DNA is TGTGCCAGCACCCCACAGGGGGGCAATTCACCCCTCCACTTT.

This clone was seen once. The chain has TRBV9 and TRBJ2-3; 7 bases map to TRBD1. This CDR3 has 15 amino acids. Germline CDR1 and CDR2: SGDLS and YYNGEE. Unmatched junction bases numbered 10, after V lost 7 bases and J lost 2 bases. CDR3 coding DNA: TGTGCCAGCGCAGGACAGGAGATAATCACAGATACGCAGTATTTT. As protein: CASAGQEIITDTQYF.